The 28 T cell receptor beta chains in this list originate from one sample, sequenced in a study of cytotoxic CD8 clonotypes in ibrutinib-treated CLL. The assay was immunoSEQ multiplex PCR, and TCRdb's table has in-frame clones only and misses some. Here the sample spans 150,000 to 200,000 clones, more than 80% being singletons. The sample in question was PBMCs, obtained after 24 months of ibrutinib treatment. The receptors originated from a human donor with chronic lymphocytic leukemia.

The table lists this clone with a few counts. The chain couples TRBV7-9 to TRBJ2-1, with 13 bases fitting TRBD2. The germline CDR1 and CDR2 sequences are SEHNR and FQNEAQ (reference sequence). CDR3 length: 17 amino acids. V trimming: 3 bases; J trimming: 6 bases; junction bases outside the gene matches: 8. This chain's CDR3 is CASSLPGTSGTRNEQFF. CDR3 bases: TGTGCCAGCAGCTTGCCCGGGACTAGCGGGACGCGCAATGAGCAGTTCTTC.

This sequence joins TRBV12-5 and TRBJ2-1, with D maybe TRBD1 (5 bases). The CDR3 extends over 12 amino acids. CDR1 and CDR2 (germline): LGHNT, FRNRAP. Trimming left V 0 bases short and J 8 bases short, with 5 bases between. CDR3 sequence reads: CASGLVGDEQFF. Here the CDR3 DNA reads TGTGCTAGTGGTTTGGTAGGGGATGAGCAGTTCTTC.

Written as DNA, the CDR3 is TGTGCCAGCAGCTTATCAGGGCAGGATTACGAGCAGTACTTC. Translated, it gives CASSLSGQDYEQYF. The chain joins TRBV11-1 to TRBJ2-7, with a weak D call TRBD1 (5 bases). CDR1 SGHAT and CDR2 FQDESV come from the germline V gene (reference sequence). The germline V and J ends were trimmed by 2 bases and 4 bases, with 12 bases remaining between them. CDR3 length equals 14 residues.

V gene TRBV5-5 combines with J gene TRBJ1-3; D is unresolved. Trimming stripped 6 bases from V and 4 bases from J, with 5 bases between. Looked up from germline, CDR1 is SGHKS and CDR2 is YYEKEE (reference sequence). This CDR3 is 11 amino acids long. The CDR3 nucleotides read TGTGCCAGCACCGAGGGAAACACCATATATTTT. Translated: CASTEGNTIYF.

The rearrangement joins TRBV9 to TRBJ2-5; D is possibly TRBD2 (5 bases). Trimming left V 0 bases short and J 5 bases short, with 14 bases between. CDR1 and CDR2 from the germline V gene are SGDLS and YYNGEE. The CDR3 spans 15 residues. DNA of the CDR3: TGTGCCAGCAGCGTAGGCACGGCCCCGGGGGAGACCCAGTACTTC. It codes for CASSVGTAPGETQYF.

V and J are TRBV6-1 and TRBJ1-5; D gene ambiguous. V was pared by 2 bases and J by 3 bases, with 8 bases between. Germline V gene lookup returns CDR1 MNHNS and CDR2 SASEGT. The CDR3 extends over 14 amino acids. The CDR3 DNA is TGTGCCAGCAGTGAACCGCCGCCCAATCAGCCCCAGCATTTT. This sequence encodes CASSEPPPNQPQHF.

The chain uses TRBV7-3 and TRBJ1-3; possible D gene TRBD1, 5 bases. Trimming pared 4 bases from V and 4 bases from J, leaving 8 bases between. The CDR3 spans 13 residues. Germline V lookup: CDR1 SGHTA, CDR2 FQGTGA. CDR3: CASSSGSGNTIYF. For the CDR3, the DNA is TGTGCCAGCAGCTCAGGGTCCGGAAACACCATATATTTT.

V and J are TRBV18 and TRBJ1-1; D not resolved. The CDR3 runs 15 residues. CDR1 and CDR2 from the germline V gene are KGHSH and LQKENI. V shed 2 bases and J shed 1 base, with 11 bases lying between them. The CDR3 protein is CASSPRSGWNTEAFF. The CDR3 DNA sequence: TGTGCCAGCTCACCAAGGTCCGGGTGGAACACTGAAGCTTTCTTT.

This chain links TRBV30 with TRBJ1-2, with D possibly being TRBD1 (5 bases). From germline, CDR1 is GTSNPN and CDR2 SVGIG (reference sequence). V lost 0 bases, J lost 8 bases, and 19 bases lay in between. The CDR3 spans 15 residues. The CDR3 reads CAWSVLGRTTGGYTF. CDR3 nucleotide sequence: TGTGCCTGGAGTGTACTGGGACGTACCACTGGGGGCTACACCTTC.

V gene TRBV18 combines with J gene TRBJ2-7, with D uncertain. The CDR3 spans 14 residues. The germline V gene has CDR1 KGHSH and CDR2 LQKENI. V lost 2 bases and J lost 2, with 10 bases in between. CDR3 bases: TGTGCCAGCTCACCAAAACAGAGTCCCTACGAGCAGTACTTC. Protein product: CASSPKQSPYEQYF. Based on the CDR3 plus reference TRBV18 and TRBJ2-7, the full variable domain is NAGVMQNPRHLVRRRGQEARLRCSPMKGHSHVYWYRQLPEEGLKFMVYLQKENIIDESGMPKERFSAEFPKEGPSILRIQQVVRGDSAAYFCASSPKQSPYEQYFGPGTRLTVT.

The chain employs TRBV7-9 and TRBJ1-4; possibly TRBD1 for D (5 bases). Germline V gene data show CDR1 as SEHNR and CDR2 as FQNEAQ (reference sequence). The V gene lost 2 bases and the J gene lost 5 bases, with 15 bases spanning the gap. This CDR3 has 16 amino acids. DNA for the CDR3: TGTGCCAGCAGCTTATACCGTGGAGGGGAGAATGAAAAACTGTTTTTT. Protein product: CASSLYRGGENEKLFF.

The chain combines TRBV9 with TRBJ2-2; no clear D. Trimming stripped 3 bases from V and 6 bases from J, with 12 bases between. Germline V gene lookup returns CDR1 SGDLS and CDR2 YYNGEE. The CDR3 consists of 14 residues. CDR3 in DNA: TGTGCCAGCAGCGAACCACCGGCGGCCGGGGAGCTGTTTTTT. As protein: CASSEPPAAGELFF.

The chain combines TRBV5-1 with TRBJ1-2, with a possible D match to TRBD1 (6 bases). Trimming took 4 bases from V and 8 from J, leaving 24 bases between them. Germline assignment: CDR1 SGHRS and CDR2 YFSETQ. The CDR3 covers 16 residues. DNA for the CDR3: TGCGCCAGCAGCCCGGAGGGGTCACAGGGAGATAAGGGCTACACCTTC. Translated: CASSPEGSQGDKGYTF.

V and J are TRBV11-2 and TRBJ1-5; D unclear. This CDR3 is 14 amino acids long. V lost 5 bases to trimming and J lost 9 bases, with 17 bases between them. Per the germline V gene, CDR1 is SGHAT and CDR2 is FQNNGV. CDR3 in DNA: TGTGCCAGCAGCGGAGAAGCAGACGGTTCGCCCCAGCATTTT. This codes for CASSGEADGSPQHF.

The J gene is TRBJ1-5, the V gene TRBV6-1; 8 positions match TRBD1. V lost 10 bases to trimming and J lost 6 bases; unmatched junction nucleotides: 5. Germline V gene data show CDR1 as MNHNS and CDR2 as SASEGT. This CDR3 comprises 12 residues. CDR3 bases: TGTGCCACCAGGACAGGGACTCAGCCCCAGCATTTT. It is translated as CATRTGTQPQHF.

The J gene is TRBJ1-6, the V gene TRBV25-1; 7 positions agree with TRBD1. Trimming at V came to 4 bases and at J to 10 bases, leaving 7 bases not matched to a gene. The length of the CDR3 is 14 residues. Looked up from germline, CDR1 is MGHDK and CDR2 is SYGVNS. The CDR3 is CASSVAGGGSPLHF. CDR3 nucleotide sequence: TGTGCCAGCAGTGTCGCAGGGGGTGGATCACCCCTCCACTTT.

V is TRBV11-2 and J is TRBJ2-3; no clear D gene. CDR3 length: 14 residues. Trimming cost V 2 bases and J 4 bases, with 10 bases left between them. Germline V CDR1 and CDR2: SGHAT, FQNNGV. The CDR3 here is CASSLWWGSDTQYF. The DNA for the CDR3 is TGTGCCAGCAGCTTATGGTGGGGTTCAGATACGCAGTATTTT.

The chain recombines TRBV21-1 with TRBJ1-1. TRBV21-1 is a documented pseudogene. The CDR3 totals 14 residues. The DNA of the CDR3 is TGTGCCAGCAGGAGGGGACGCCAGAACACTGAAGCTTTCTTT. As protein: CASRRGRQNTEAFF.

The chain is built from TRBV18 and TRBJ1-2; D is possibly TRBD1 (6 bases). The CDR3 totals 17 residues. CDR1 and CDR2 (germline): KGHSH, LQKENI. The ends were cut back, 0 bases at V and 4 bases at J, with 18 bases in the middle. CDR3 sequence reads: CASSPPLGRLGGYGYTF. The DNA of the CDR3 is TGTGCCAGCTCACCACCTCTGGGGCGCCTAGGGGGCTATGGCTACACCTTC.

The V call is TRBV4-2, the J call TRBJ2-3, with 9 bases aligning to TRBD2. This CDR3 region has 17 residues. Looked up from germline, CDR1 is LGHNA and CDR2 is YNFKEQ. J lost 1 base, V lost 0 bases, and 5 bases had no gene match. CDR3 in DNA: TGTGCCAGCAGCCAAGATTGGGTAGCGGGAGGCACAGATACGCAGTATTTT. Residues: CASSQDWVAGGTDTQYF.

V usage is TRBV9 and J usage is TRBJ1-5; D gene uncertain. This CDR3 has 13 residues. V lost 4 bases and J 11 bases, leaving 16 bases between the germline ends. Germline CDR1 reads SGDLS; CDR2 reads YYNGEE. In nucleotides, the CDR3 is TGTGCCAGCAGCCTGACGGAGCGCGGGGCCCAGCATTTT. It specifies CASSLTERGAQHF.

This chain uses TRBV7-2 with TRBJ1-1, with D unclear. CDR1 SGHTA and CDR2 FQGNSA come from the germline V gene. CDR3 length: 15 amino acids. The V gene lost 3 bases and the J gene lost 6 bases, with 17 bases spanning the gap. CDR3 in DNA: TGTGCCAGCAGCTTTAGCTTTGCTAGGGAAGCTGAAGCTTTCTTT. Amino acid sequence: CASSFSFAREAEAFF.

The CDR3 region is CASSSGGYTEAFF. CDR3 DNA: TGTGCCAGCAGCTCCGGTGGGTACACTGAAGCTTTCTTT. The J gene is TRBJ1-1, the V gene TRBV7-3; D remains ambiguous. Trimming took 4 bases from V and 3 from J, leaving 9 bases between them. Looked up from germline, CDR1 is SGHTA and CDR2 is FQGTGA. This CDR3 comprises 13 residues.

This CDR3 is CASSPRLAGTSTDTQYF. CDR3 nucleotide sequence: TGTGCCAGCAGCCCCCGATTAGCCGGAACTAGCACAGATACGCAGTATTTT. The V and J genes are TRBV7-3 and TRBJ2-3; no clear D gene. Germline V lookup: CDR1 SGHTA, CDR2 FQGTGA. The V end was cut by 5 bases, the J end by 0 bases, with 18 bases between. The CDR3 has 17 amino acids.

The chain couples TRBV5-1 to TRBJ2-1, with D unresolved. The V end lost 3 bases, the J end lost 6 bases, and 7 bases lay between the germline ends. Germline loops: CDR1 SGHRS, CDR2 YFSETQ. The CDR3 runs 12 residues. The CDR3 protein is CASSSLGNEQFF. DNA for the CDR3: TGCGCCAGCAGCTCGCTCGGCAATGAGCAGTTCTTC.

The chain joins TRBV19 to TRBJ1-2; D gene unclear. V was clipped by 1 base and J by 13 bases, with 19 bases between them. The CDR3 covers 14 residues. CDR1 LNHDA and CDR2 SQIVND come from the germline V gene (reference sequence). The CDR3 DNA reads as TGTGCCAGTAGTATAGGCCAGGCCGCAGAATTGCGCACCTTC. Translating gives CASSIGQAAELRTF.

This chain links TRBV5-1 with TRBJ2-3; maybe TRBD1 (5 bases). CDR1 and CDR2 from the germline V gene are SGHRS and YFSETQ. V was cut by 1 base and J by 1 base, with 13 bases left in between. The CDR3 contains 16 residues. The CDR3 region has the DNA TGCGCCAGCAGCTTGTCTGGGGCCTCTCGCACAGATACGCAGTATTTT. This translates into CASSLSGASRTDTQYF.

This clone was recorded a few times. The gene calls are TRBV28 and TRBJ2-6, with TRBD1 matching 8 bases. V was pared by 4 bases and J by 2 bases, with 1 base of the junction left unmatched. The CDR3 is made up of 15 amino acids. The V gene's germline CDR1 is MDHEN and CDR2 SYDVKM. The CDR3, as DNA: TGTGCCAGCAGTTCCAGGGGGCCTGGGGCCAACGTCCTGACTTTC. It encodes CASSSRGPGANVLTF. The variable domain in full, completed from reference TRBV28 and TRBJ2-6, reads DVKVTQSSRYLVKRTGEKVFLECVQDMDHENMFWYRQDPGLGLRLIYFSYDVKMKEKGDIPEGYSVSREKKERFSLILESASTNQTSMYLCASSSRGPGANVLTFGAGSRLTVL.